This TCR beta chain was recovered during a study of T-cell reconstitution after alpha-beta-depleted transplantation in children. There are 15 residues in the CDR3. Germline lookup yields CDR1 SEHNR and CDR2 FQNEAQ (reference sequence). The V end was cut by 5 bases, the J end by 3 bases, with 16 bases between. Molecular barcoding with unique molecular identifiers was used for the TCRbeta library. TCRdb passed the PCR reads through MiXCR, listing each CDR3 protein once. Counted here are 600,000 to 700,000 distinct CDR3 sequences, 13% occurring once; the ten biggest clones make up 0.79%. Study-level results: The origin of high day-60 TCRbeta diversity in some patients lay in surviving recipient T cells and thymic progenitors. Reportedly, only several hundred clones from non-depleted graft cells drove alpha-beta T-cell counts at about two months. It was newly produced T cells that mostly accounted for T-cell counts and diversity one year after transplant.

This clonotype was observed a few times. Its specificity is unknown. The J gene is TRBJ2-5, the V gene TRBV7-9, with D tentatively TRBD2 (6 bases). The clonotype was recovered from a girl aged 2 to 10 with congenital amegakaryocytic thrombocytopenia, due to receive a stem cell transplant. Sequenced here: PBMCs, sampled before TCRalphabeta/CD19-depleted stem cell transplant. CDR3 sequence: CASSTVLPGEETQYF. CDR3 coding DNA: TGTGCCAGCAGCACCGTTCTACCGGGAGAAGAGACCCAGTACTTC.